Listed below are T cell receptor beta chains from one sample, sequenced in a study of T cells after yellow fever vaccination. TCRdb ran MiXCR on the 5' RACE reads and lists one entry per CDR3 protein. The sample contains approximately 300,000 distinct CDR3 sequences, about an eighth of which appear only once. The sample consisted of CD4+ T cells sorted from PBMCs, taken 45 days after the yellow fever booster vaccination. All receptors come from a man aged 25-40 years who received the YFV17D yellow fever vaccine. The CDR3 runs from the conserved cysteine through the conserved F or W. The D gene is left open where the match is weak. The size of a clone is reported for some rows only, either as once, few or many, or as a class for expanded clones.

cdr3_nt	cdr3_aa	d_call	j_call	v_call	clone_size
TGTGCCAGCAGCCGAACTAGAAACCAAGAGACCCAGTACTTC	CASSRTRNQETQYF	.	TRBJ2-5	TRBV5-4	.
TGTGCCAGCAGTTACTCGACAGGGGCTGTGGGCACCGGGGAGCTGTTTTTT	CASSYSTGAVGTGELFF	TRBD1	TRBJ2-2	TRBV6-2/TRBV6-3	once
TGCGCCAGCAGCCAAGATTACGGGGAGACCCAGTACTTC	CASSQDYGETQYF	.	TRBJ2-5	TRBV4-3	.
TGCAGCACCAAGGAGGGGCGCAATGAGCAGTTCTTC	CSTKEGRNEQFF	.	TRBJ2-1	TRBV29-1	few
TGTGCCAGCAGCCGGGAGGACTACTCTCAAGAGACCCAGTACTTC	CASSREDYSQETQYF	.	TRBJ2-5	TRBV4-2	.
TGTGCCAGCAGTTGGGGGGTGGGGGCCAACGTCCTGACTTTC	CASSWGVGANVLTF	.	TRBJ2-6	TRBV12-3/TRBV12-4	.
TGTGCCAGCAGCTTAGCTGGGGGAGACTATGGCTACACCTTC	CASSLAGGDYGYTF	.	TRBJ1-2	TRBV7-9	few
TGTGCCAGCAGCCCCCACAGCGCTCGGGATGGCTACACCTTC	CASSPHSARDGYTF	.	TRBJ1-2	TRBV12-3/TRBV12-4	.
TGCGCCAGCAGCTTGAGCGAACAGCCGAACACTGAAGCTTTCTTT	CASSLSEQPNTEAFF	.	TRBJ1-1	TRBV5-1	.
TGTGCCAGCAGCCGGACTAGCGTGGCAGATACGCAGTATTTT	CASSRTSVADTQYF	TRBD2	TRBJ2-3	TRBV7-2	few
TGTGCCAGCAGAATTGGAACAGGGTCGGGTAATGAGCAGTTCTTC	CASRIGTGSGNEQFF	.	TRBJ2-1	TRBV7-2	many
TGCAGTGCTACTCCATCCAATGAGCAGTTCTTC	CSATPSNEQFF	.	TRBJ2-1	TRBV20-1	.
TGTGCCAGCAGCGCAGTGGCGGGGGGGCGGCCTACCCAGTACTTC	CASSAVAGGRPTQYF	TRBD2	TRBJ2-5	TRBV7-2	few
TGCAGTGCTACAGGGACTAGCGGGACGGGCAATGAGCAGTTCTTC	CSATGTSGTGNEQFF	TRBD2	TRBJ2-1	TRBV20-1	many
TGCAGTGCTAGAGATCAGGAGGTAGCGGGGTACAATGAGCAGTTCTTC	CSARDQEVAGYNEQFF	TRBD2	TRBJ2-1	TRBV20-1	few
TGCAGTCCCCAGCGAGGGGGGAACCAAGAGACCCAGTACTTC	CSPQRGGNQETQYF	.	TRBJ2-5	TRBV20-1	many
TGTGCCAGCAGCTCTAGCGGGAGTCGAGACGGGGAGCTGTTTTTT	CASSSSGSRDGELFF	TRBD2	TRBJ2-2	TRBV7-2	many
TGTGCCAGCCGCGGAGGGGCTCCGAACACTGAAGCTTTCTTT	CASRGGAPNTEAFF	.	TRBJ1-1	TRBV12-3/TRBV12-4	few
TGCAGCGTTTCGACCTGGGGCGGCTATGGCTACACCTTC	CSVSTWGGYGYTF	.	TRBJ1-2	TRBV29-1	.
TGTGCCAGCAGAAGACTCCCCCAAGAGACCCAGTACTTC	CASRRLPQETQYF	.	TRBJ2-5	TRBV6-1	.
TGCAGTGCTAGAGATAGCAGGGGGGGTCAGACTGAAGCTTTCTTT	CSARDSRGGQTEAFF	TRBD1	TRBJ1-1	TRBV20-1	many
TGCGCCAGCAGCTTCATGGAGAGCAATGAGCAGTTCTTC	CASSFMESNEQFF	.	TRBJ2-1	TRBV5-1	.
TGTGCCAGCAGTTACGAGACAGGGTACAACGAGCAGTACTTC	CASSYETGYNEQYF	TRBD1	TRBJ2-7	TRBV5-5	many
TGTGCCAGCAGTTTATCGGGACAGGGCACAGCCGGGGAGCTGTTTTTT	CASSLSGQGTAGELFF	TRBD1	TRBJ2-2	TRBV28	few
TGTGCCAGCAGTTACTCGGGCCAGGTTAATAATCAGCCCCAGCATTTT	CASSYSGQVNNQPQHF	.	TRBJ1-5	TRBV6-5	.
TGTGCCAGCAGCTCGGTTGGAGAAAAACTGTTTTTT	CASSSVGEKLFF	.	TRBJ1-4	TRBV7-2	.
TGTGCCAGCAGTAATAGCGGGAAAACATCCTACGAGCAGTACTTC	CASSNSGKTSYEQYF	TRBD2	TRBJ2-7	TRBV28	.
TGTGCCACCAGCAGAGAGCGGGACTTTTACAATGAGCAGTTCTTC	CATSRERDFYNEQFF	.	TRBJ2-1	TRBV15	.
TGTGCCAGCAGCTTAGCACCGACTAACACCGGGGAGCTGTTTTTT	CASSLAPTNTGELFF	.	TRBJ2-2	TRBV7-2	few
TGTGCCAGCAGCTTATCCCGATCGGGCACCGGGGAGCTGTTTTTT	CASSLSRSGTGELFF	.	TRBJ2-2	TRBV7-2	.
TGTGCCAGCAGCCCTTTTTCATACCCGTACAATGAGCAGTTCTTC	CASSPFSYPYNEQFF	.	TRBJ2-1	TRBV6-1	.
TGTGCCAGCAATATCCGGGTCACAGATACGCAGTATTTT	CASNIRVTDTQYF	.	TRBJ2-3	TRBV12-3/TRBV12-4	many
TGTGCCAGCAGCGCACGGAGGGGTCTAGCGGGAGAGTGCGAGCAGTACTTC	CASSARRGLAGECEQYF	TRBD2	TRBJ2-7	TRBV3-1	.
TGCAGGGCGAGGGGCGGACCGAACACTGAAGCTTTCTTT	CRARGGPNTEAFF	.	TRBJ1-1	TRBV20-1	few
TGTGCCAGCACGAGCGGGAGGGACGAGCAGTACTTC	CASTSGRDEQYF	TRBD2	TRBJ2-7	TRBV12-3/TRBV12-4	.
TGTGCCAGCAGCTTAGATGGGACTACCAATGAGCAGTTCTTC	CASSLDGTTNEQFF	TRBD2	TRBJ2-1	TRBV7-2	.
TGTGCCAGCAGCTTATTTCCCGGGACCCAGTACTTC	CASSLFPGTQYF	.	TRBJ2-5	TRBV7-2	few
TGTGCCAGCAGCTTGTATCGGTGGGAGGCCAATGAGCAGTTCTTC	CASSLYRWEANEQFF	.	TRBJ2-1	TRBV5-6	.
TGTGCCAGCAGGAGGACAGGGGAAAGTATAAATGGGGCCAACGTCCTGACTTTC	CASRRTGESINGANVLTF	TRBD1	TRBJ2-6	TRBV12-3/TRBV12-4	.
TGCAGTGCTTCCAGGGGTGAACATAATGAAGCTTTCTTT	CSASRGEHNEAFF	.	TRBJ1-1	TRBV20-1	few
TGTGCCAGCTCACGGACCCTTCCTTTGGACGAGCAGTACTTC	CASSRTLPLDEQYF	.	TRBJ2-7	TRBV18	.
TGTGCCAGCAGTTTAGGGACCGGAGGAGTTCGCGAGCAGTACTTC	CASSLGTGGVREQYF	.	TRBJ2-7	TRBV12-3/TRBV12-4	few
TGCAGCGTGGATTTTGGGGGTCTGAACACTGAAGCTTTCTTT	CSVDFGGLNTEAFF	.	TRBJ1-1	TRBV29-1	few
TGTTCCAGCAGCTGGAGGCGGGGGATCAGCACAGATACGCAGTATTTT	CSSSWRRGISTDTQYF	TRBD2	TRBJ2-3	TRBV5-6	.
TGTGCCAGCACGAAAGCGGGAGGATACTACGAGCAGTACTTC	CASTKAGGYYEQYF	TRBD2	TRBJ2-7	TRBV2	few
TGTGCCAGCAGCCTCTTAGAGACCCAGTACTTC	CASSLLETQYF	.	TRBJ2-5	TRBV7-2	many
TGTGCCATCACGGGTTTCATGAACACTGAAGCTTTCTTT	CAITGFMNTEAFF	.	TRBJ1-1	TRBV10-3	.
TGTGCCAGCAGTTACTCAACACGGATGAACACTGAAGCTTTCTTT	CASSYSTRMNTEAFF	.	TRBJ1-1	TRBV6-5	.
TGTGCCAGCAGTTACTCGGGCTACTACAATGAGCAGTTCTTC	CASSYSGYYNEQFF	.	TRBJ2-1	TRBV6-5	many
TGTGCCAGCAGCTTAGGGACTAGCGGGGAAGGTAACGAGCAGTACTTC	CASSLGTSGEGNEQYF	TRBD2	TRBJ2-7	TRBV7-8	few